This TCR beta chain was sequenced for a study of brain T cells in children with intractable seizures. Time point: blood from clinic visit 5 months post-surgery; TSC patient then seizure free. Sequencing was limited to surgery cases with top T cell transcript signatures in brain tissue. Before surgery, patients took at least one anti-epileptic drug. Clones were read by immunoSEQ multiplex PCR, and TCRdb kept only the in-frame ones, dropping some. This repertoire shows 340,000 or so clones, nearly 95% found once; its top ten account for 5.7%. This clone was picked up one time. Sequenced here: peripheral blood, sampled roughly 5 months after surgery. The receptor was derived from a boy under three years old with tuberous sclerosis and intractable seizures.

As DNA, the CDR3 is TGTGCTAGTGGTCCCGGACAGGGGGCCTTGGGGAACACTGAAGCTTTCTTT. Its translation is CASGPGQGALGNTEAFF. The chain carries TRBV12-5 and TRBJ1-1, with TRBD1 matching over 11 bases. The germline gives CDR1 LGHNT, CDR2 FRNRAP. V was pared by 5 bases and J by 1 base, with 9 bases of the junction left unmatched. The CDR3 contains 17 residues.